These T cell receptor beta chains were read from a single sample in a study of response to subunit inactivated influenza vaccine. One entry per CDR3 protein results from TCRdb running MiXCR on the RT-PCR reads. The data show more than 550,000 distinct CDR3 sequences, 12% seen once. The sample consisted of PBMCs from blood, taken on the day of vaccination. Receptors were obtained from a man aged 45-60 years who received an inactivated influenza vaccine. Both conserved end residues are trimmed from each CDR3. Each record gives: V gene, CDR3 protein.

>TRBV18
ASSPPARPNTGELF
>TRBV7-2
ASSVTGGYDTGELF
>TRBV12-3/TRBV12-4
ASSNLMNTEAF
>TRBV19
ASSIDLAGRYNEQF
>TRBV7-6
ASSPGTSLNNEQF
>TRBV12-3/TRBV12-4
ASTPGTGGTDTQY
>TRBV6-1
ASSGGFSGPNTGELF
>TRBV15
ATSFRDIRDTIY
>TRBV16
ASSRGQSGNTIY
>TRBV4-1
ASSQLWGQGISNTGELF
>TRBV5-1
ASSLETGGKGYGYT
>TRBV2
ALSSTGTPPHSNQPQH
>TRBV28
ASSWGGGYEQY
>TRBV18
ASSPQAGGKSDTQY
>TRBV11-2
ASSQTGYRQETQY
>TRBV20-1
SATGTISYEQY
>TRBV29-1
SPGHRKSSGNTIY
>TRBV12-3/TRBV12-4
ASSLGGAYADTQY
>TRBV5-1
ASSLANLARGSAGANVLT
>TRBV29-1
SVEASGRMSEQF
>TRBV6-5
ASSYGQGAHDTQY
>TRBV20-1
SARIRSNQPQH
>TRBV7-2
ASSSVYEQY
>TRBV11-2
ASSLAGKANSPLH
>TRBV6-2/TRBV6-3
ASSYSRDRLNYEQY
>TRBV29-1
SVFTTSNTEAF
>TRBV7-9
ASSASETGVQY
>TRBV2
ASSEIGQRGPQH
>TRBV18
ASSFQITDTQY
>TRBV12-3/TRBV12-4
ASTSGGHNQPQH
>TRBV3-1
ASSEGQTNSPLH
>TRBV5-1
ASRIGQQNTGELF
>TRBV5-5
ASSPGIVCGEQY
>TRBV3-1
ASSQDWSIRYEQY
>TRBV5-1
ASSRSAGERETQY
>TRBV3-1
ASSQEGGDEQF
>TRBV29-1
SVGSSTSSYNEQF
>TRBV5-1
ASRPVVNTEAF
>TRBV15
ATSRAGQLTYEQY
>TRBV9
ASSPTGLGLYNEQF
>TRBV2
ASTSGLGATEAF
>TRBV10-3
AISDLVVGQGHGEQF
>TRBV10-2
ASLGHTDTQY
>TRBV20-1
SAGAARRAEAF
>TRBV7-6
ASSLGSGLLNTEAF